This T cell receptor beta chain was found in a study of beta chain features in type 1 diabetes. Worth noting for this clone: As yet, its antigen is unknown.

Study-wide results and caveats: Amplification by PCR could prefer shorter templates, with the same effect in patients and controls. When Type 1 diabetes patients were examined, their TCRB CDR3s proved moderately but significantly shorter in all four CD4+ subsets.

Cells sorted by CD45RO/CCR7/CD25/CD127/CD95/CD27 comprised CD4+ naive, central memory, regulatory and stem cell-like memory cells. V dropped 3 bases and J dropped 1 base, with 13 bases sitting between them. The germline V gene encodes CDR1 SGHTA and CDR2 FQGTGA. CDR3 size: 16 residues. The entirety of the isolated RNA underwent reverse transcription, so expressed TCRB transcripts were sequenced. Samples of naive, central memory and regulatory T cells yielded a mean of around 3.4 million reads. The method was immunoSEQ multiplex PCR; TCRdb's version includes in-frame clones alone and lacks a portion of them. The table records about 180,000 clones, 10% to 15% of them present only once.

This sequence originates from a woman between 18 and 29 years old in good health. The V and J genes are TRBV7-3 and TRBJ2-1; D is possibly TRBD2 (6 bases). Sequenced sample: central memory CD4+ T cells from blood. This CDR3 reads CASSLGRTGSYNEQFF. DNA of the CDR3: TGTGCCAGCAGCTTGGGGAGGACGGGGTCCTACAATGAGCAGTTCTTC. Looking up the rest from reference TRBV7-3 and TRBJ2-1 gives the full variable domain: GAGVSQTPSNKVTEKGKYVELRCDPISGHTALYWYRQSLGQGPEFLIYFQGTGAADDSGLPNDRFFAVRPEGSVSTLKIQRTERGDSAVYLCASSLGRTGSYNEQFFGPGTRLTVL.